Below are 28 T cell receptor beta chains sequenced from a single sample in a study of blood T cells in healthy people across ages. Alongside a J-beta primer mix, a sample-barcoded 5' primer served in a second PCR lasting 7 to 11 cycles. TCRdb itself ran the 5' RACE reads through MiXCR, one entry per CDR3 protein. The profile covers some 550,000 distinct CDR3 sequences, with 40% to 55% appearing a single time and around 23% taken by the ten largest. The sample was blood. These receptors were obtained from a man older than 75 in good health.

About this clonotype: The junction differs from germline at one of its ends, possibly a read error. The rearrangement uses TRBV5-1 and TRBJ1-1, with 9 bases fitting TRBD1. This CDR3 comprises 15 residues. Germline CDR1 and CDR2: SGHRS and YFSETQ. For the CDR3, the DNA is TGCGCCAGCAGCTTGATGACAGGGGGTGGCACTGAAGATTTCTTT. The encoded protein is CASSLMTGGGTEDFF.

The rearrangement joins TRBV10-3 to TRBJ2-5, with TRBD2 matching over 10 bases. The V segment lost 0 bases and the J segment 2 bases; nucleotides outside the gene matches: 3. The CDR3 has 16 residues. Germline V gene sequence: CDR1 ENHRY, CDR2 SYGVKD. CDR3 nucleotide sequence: TGTGCCATCAGTGAGTCGATAGCGGGAGGTCAAGAGACCCAGTACTTC. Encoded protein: CAISESIAGGQETQYF.

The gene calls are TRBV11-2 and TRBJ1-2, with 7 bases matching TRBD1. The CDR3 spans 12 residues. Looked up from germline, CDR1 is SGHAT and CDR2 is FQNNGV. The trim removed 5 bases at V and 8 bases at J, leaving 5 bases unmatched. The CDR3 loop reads CASSPGTEGYTF. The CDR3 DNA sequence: TGTGCCAGCAGCCCTGGGACAGAAGGCTACACCTTC.

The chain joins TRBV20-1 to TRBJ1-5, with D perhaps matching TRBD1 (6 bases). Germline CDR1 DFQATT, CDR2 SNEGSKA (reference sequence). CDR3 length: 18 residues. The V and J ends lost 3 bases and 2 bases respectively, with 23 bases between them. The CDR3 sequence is CSASSPGVIRVGNQPQHF. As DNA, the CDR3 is TGCAGTGCTAGTTCACCAGGGGTTATAAGGGTTGGCAATCAGCCCCAGCATTTT.

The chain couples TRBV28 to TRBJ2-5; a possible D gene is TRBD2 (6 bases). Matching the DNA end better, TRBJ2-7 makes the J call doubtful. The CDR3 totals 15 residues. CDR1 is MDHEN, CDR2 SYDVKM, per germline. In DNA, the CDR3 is TGTGCCAGCAGTGGGGGGACGTGGCGGGGATACGAGCAGTACTTC. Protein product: CASSGGTWRGYEQYF.

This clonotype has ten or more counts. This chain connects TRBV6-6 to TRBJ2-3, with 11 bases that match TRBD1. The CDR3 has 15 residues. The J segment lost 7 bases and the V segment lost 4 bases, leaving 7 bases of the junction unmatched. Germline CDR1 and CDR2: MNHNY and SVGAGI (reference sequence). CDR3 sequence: CASSSDRGLGNTQYF. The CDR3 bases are TGTGCCAGCAGTTCGGACAGGGGGCTCGGGAATACGCAGTATTTT.

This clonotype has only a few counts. CDR3 sequence reads: CASSETPRAGQFF. DNA for the CDR3: TGTGCCAGCAGCGAGACGCCCCGTGCGGGGCAGTTCTTC. The chain carries TRBV6-5 and TRBJ2-1; D perhaps matches TRBD2 (5 bases). The V gene's germline CDR1 is MNHEY and CDR2 SVGAGI. The germline V and J ends were trimmed by 6 bases and 12 bases, with 18 bases remaining between them. This CDR3 has 13 residues.

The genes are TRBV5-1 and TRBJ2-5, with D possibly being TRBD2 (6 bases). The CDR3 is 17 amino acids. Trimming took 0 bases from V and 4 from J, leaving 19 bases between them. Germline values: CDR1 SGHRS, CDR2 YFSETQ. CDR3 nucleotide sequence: TGCGCCAGCAGCTTGGCATCTGTAGCGGAAGAGGGAGAGACCCAGTACTTC. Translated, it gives CASSLASVAEEGETQYF.

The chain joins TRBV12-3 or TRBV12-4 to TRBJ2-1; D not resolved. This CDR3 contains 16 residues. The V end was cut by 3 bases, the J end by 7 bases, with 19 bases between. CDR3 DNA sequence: TGTGCCAGCAGTTTTCAACGGCCCAGCATAGGGAATGAGCAGTTCTTC. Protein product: CASSFQRPSIGNEQFF.

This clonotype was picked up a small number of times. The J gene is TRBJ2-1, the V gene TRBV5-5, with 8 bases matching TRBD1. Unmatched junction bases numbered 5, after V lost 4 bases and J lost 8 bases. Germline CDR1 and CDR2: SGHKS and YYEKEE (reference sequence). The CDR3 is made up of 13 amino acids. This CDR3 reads CASSLQGEYEQFF. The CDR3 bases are TGTGCCAGCAGCCTACAGGGGGAGTATGAGCAGTTCTTC.

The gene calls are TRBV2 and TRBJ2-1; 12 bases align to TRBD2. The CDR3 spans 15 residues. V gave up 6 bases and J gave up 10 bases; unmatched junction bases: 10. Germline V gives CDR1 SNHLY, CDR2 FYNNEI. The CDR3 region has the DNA TGTGCCAGCAGAAGGACTAGCGGGAAGGATTCGGAGCAGTTCTTC. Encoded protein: CASRRTSGKDSEQFF.

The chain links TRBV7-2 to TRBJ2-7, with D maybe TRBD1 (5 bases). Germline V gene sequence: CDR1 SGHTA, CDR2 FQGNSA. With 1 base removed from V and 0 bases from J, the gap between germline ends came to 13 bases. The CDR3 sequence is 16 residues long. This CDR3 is CASSLDGAPSSYEQYF. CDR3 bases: TGTGCCAGCAGCTTAGATGGGGCCCCGAGCTCCTACGAGCAGTACTTC.

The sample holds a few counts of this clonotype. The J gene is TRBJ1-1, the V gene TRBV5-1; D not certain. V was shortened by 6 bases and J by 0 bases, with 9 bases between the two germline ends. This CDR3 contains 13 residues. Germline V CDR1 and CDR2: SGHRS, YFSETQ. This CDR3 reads CASTDTVNTEAFF. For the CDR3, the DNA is TGCGCCAGCACCGATACAGTGAACACTGAAGCTTTCTTT. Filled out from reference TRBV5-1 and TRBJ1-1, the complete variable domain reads KAGVTQTPRYLIKTRGQQVTLSCSPISGHRSVSWYQQTPGQGLQFLFEYFSETQRNKGNFPGRFSGRQFSNSRSEMNVSTLELGDSALYLCASTDTVNTEAFFGQGTRLTVV.

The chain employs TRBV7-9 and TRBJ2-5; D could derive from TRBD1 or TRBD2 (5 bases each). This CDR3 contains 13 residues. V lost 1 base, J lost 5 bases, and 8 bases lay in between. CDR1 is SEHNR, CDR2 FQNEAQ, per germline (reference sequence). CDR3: CASSLVGDETQYF. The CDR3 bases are TGTGCCAGCAGCTTAGTAGGGGACGAGACCCAGTACTTC.

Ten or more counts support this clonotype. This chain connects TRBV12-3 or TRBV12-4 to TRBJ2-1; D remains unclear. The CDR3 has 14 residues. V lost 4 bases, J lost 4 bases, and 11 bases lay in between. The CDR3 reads CASSSLDQYNEQFF. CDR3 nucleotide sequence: TGTGCCAGCAGTTCCCTGGACCAGTACAATGAGCAGTTCTTC.

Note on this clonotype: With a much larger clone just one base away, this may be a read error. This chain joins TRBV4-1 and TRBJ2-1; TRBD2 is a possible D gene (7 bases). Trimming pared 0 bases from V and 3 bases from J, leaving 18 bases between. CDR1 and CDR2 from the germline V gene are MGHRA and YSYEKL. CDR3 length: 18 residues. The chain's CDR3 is CASSQERRGGAFYNEQFF. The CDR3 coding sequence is TGCGCCAGCAGCCAAGAGCGTCGCGGGGGCGCGTTCTACAATGAGCAGTTCTTC.

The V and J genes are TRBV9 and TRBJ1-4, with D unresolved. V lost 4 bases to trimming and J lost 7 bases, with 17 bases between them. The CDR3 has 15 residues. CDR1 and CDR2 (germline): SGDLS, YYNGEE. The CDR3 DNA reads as TGTGCCAGCAGCCCCTCGACGAGGGAGGGTGAAAAACTGTTTTTT. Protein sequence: CASSPSTREGEKLFF.

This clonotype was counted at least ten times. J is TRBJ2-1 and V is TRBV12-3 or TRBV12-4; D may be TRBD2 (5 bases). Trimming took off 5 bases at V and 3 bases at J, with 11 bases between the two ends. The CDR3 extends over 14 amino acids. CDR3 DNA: TGTGCCAGCAGTACCGCCGGGGTCTACAATGAGCAGTTCTTC. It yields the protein CASSTAGVYNEQFF.

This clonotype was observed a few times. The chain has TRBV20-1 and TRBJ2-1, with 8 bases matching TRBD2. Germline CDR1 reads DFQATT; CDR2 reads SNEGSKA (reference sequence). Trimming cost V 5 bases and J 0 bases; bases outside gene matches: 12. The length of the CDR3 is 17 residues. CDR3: CSARGGPGLGSYNEQFF. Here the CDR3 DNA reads TGCAGTGCTCGAGGGGGACCGGGACTAGGCTCCTACAATGAGCAGTTCTTC.

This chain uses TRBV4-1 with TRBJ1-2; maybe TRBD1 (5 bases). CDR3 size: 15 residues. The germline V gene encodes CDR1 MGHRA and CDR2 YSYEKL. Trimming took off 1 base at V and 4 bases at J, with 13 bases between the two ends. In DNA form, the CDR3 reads TGCGCCAGCAGCCAAGGGGGCGGGCTCCCCTATGGCTACACCTTC. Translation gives CASSQGGGLPYGYTF.

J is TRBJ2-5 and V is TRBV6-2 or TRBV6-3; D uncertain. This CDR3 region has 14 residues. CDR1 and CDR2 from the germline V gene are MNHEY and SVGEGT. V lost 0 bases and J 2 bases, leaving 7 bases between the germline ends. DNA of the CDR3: TGTGCCAGCAGTTACTCGTTGAGACAAGAGACCCAGTACTTC. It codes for CASSYSLRQETQYF.

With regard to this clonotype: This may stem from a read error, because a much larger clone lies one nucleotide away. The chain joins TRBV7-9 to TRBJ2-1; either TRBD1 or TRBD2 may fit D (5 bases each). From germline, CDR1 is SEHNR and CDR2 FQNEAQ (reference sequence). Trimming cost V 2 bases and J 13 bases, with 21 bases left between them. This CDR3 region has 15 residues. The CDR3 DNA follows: TGTGCCAGCAGCTTACCTTGGACACCGTGGGAGACCCAGTTCTTC. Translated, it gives CASSLPWTPWETQFF.

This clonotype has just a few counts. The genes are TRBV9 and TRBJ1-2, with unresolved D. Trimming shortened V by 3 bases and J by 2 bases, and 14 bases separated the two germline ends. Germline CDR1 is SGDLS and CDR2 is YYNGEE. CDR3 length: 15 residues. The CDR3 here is CASSATNQKNYGYTF. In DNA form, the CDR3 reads TGTGCCAGCAGCGCCACTAACCAAAAGAACTATGGCTACACCTTC.

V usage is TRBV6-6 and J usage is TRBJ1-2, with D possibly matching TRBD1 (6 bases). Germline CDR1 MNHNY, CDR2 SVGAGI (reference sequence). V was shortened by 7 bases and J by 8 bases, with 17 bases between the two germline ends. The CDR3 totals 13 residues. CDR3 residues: CASTGQTLKGYTF. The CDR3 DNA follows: TGTGCCAGCACCGGACAGACTCTCAAGGGCTACACCTTC.

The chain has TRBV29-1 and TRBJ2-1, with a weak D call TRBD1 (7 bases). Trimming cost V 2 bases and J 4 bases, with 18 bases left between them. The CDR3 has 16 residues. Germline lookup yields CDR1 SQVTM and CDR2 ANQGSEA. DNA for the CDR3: TGCAGCGTTGAAATCCCCTCAGGGGGGAAATACAATGAGCAGTTCTTC. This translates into CSVEIPSGGKYNEQFF.

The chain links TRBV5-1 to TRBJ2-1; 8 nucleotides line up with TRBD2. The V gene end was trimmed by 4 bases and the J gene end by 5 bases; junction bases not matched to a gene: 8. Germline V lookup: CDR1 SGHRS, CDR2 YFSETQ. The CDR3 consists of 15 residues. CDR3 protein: CASSTTGGANNEQFF. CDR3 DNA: TGCGCCAGCAGCACGACGGGGGGGGCTAACAATGAGCAGTTCTTC.

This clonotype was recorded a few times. The CDR3 reads CASSLGGGSGGELFF. Here the CDR3 DNA reads TGTGCCAGCAGTTTAGGAGGCGGGAGTGGCGGGGAGCTGTTTTTT. The J gene is TRBJ2-2, the V gene TRBV12-3 or TRBV12-4; 7 bases match TRBD2. The CDR3 consists of 15 residues. The V segment lost 1 base and the J segment 7 bases; nucleotides outside the gene matches: 6.

The CDR3 DNA sequence: TGTGCCAGCAGCCAAGACGGGGGGTTTCTAGATACGCAGTATTTT. It specifies CASSQDGGFLDTQYF. The chain employs TRBV3-1 and TRBJ2-3; 7 bases match TRBD2. V was pared by 0 bases and J by 5 bases, with 5 bases of the junction left unmatched. The CDR3 spans 15 residues. CDR1 and CDR2 from the germline V gene are LGHDT and YNNKEL (reference sequence).